Sequencing of this T cell receptor (beta chain) was carried out in a study of T cells expressing NK-cell markers. Germline V lookup: CDR1 DFQATT, CDR2 SNEGSKA (reference sequence). The CDR3 has 15 amino acids. TCRdb reanalyzed the 5' RACE reads, giving one entry per CDR3 protein sequence and no DNA. The ten top clones account for about 10%, within a sample of some 390,000 distinct CDR3 sequences. What was sequenced was blood T cells: a sorted CD56 or NKG2C T cell subset, CD4+ or CD8+ T cells, or bulk PBMC T cells (not recorded which). This clonotype was obtained from a woman between 50 and 59 years old in good health. The chain combines TRBV20-1 with TRBJ2-1; the D gene TCRdb calls, TRBD2, cannot be checked with no DNA. This chain's CDR3 is CSASRAGLDYNEQFF.